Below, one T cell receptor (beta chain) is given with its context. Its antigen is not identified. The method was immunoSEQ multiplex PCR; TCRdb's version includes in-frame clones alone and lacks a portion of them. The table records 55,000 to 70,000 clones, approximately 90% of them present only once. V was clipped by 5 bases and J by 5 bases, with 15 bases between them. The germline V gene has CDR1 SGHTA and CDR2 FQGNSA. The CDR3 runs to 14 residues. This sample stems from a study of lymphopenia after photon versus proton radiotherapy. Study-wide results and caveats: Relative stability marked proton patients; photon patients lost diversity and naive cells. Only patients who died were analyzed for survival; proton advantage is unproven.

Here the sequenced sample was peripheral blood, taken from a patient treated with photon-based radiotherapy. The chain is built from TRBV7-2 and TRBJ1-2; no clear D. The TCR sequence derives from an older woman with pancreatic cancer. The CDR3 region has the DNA TGTGCCAGCAGCCAAACGTCGGGGAAATATGGCTACACCTTC. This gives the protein CASSQTSGKYGYTF.